These 30 T cell receptor beta chains were sequenced from one sample in a study of beta chain features in type 1 diabetes. Overall study results and limits: TCRB CDR3s from Type 1 diabetes patients were moderately but significantly shorter in all four CD4+ subsets.

Their cognate antigens are unknown. As every portion of the isolated RNA was reverse transcribed, the sequencing read expressed TCRB transcripts. Clones were sequenced by immunoSEQ multiplex PCR, and TCRdb holds only the in-frame ones, with some missing. The sample gives hundreds of thousands of clones, roughly 13% of which show up once; 0.035% to 0.045% is in the top ten. The sequencing input was naive CD4+ T cells from blood. The receptors derive from a man aged 18 to 30 with type 1 diabetes.

This sequence joins TRBV4-1 and TRBJ1-2; tentative D call: TRBD1 (5 bases). Trimming took 0 bases from V and 8 from J, leaving 10 bases between them. CDR1 MGHRA and CDR2 YSYEKL come from the germline V gene. The CDR3 length is 13 residues. CDR3 DNA sequence: TGCGCCAGCAGCCAAGATATGGGGGACGGCTACACCTTC. Its translation is CASSQDMGDGYTF.

This clone turned up a few times. The CDR3 DNA reads as TGTGCCAGCAGCTTAGGCGCAGGGATAAAAGCTAACTATGGCTACACCTTC. It translates to CASSLGAGIKANYGYTF. V gene TRBV7-2 combines with J gene TRBJ1-2, with D perhaps matching TRBD1 (5 bases). The CDR3 sequence is 17 residues long. The germline V gene has CDR1 SGHTA and CDR2 FQGNSA. Trimming removed 1 base from V and 0 bases from J, with 15 bases in between.

This clone was picked up a small number of times. The V gene is TRBV7-3, the J gene TRBJ2-7; D is undetermined. The length of the CDR3 is 13 residues. Germline V gives CDR1 SGHTA, CDR2 FQGTGA. The V end was cut by 5 bases, the J end by 7 bases, with 15 bases between. The CDR3 sequence: CASSPPGSLEQYF. DNA for the CDR3: TGTGCCAGCAGCCCTCCCGGGTCCCTGGAGCAGTACTTC.

This clone was seen only a few times. This rearrangement joins TRBV4-3 to TRBJ2-7, with TRBD1 as a possible D gene (5 bases). The ends were cut back, 1 base at V and 4 bases at J, with 14 bases in the middle. The CDR3 runs 15 residues. CDR1 and CDR2 from the germline V gene are LGHNA and YSLEER. This CDR3 is CASSQVYSQDYEQYF. In DNA form, the CDR3 reads TGCGCCAGCAGCCAAGTTTATTCACAGGATTACGAGCAGTACTTC.

In this sample, this clone turned up a few times. V gene TRBV29-1 combines with J gene TRBJ2-2; D is perhaps TRBD1 (6 bases). Germline CDR1 SQVTM, CDR2 ANQGSEA. The ends were cut back, 3 bases at V and 6 bases at J, with 14 bases in the middle. The CDR3 runs to 14 residues. CDR3 in DNA: TGCAGCGTTGACTCAGGGGCATTGGCCGGGGAGCTGTTTTTT. Its translation is CSVDSGALAGELFF.

This chain connects TRBV19 to TRBJ2-1; D might be TRBD1 (5 bases). The length of the CDR3 is 13 residues. With 4 bases removed from V and 8 bases from J, the gap between germline ends came to 12 bases. In germline, CDR1 is LNHDA, CDR2 SQIVND (reference sequence). The CDR3 nucleotides are TGTGCCAGTAGTACCTCCGACAGAGATGAGCAGTTCTTC. Its protein product is CASSTSDRDEQFF.

The chain has TRBV2 and TRBJ2-1, with 9 bases matching TRBD2. Germline CDR1 and CDR2: SNHLY and FYNNEI. This CDR3 has 16 amino acids. J was trimmed by 8 bases and V by 8 bases; bases with no gene match: 16. CDR3 in DNA: TGTGCCAGCGGAGTAGCGGGGGTCCTGCAAGGACATGAGCAGTTCTTC. It yields the protein CASGVAGVLQGHEQFF. Based on the CDR3 plus reference TRBV2 and TRBJ2-1, the full variable domain is EPEVTQTPSHQVTQMGQEVILRCVPISNHLYFYWYRQILGQKVEFLVSFYNNEISEKSEIFDDQFSVERPDGSNFTLKIRSTKLEDSAMYFCASGVAGVLQGHEQFFGPGTRLTVL.

This clone has only a few counts. The rearrangement links TRBV29-1 to TRBJ1-1; no definite D call. Germline V CDR1 and CDR2: SQVTM, ANQGSEA. The germline V and J ends were trimmed by 3 bases and 8 bases, with 7 bases remaining between them. The CDR3 runs to 10 residues. In DNA, the CDR3 is TGCAGCGTTGAGATGGAAGAAGCTTTCTTT. This translates into CSVEMEEAFF.

The chain recombines TRBV18 with TRBJ1-1; 7 nucleotides agree with TRBD1. The CDR3 runs to 15 residues. J lost 4 bases, V lost 3 bases, and 8 bases had no gene match. Germline V lookup: CDR1 KGHSH, CDR2 LQKENI. The CDR3 is CASSPEAGGLTEAFF. The CDR3 DNA is TGTGCCAGCTCACCGGAGGCAGGGGGTCTCACTGAAGCTTTCTTT.

The chain employs TRBV14 and TRBJ1-1; D may be TRBD1 (6 bases). The CDR3 covers 13 residues. CDR1 and CDR2 from the germline V gene are SGHDN and FVKESK. V lost 5 bases and J lost 2, with 9 bases in between. CDR3 bases: TGTGCCAGCAGCGGACAGATTAACACTGAAGCTTTCTTT. It specifies CASSGQINTEAFF.

This clone was seen a handful of times. The J gene is TRBJ2-3, the V gene TRBV5-6, with D perhaps given as TRBD1 or TRBD2 (5 bases each). V lost 0 bases to trimming and J lost 3 bases, with 17 bases between them. The CDR3 has 17 amino acids. Germline assignment: CDR1 SGHDT and CDR2 YYEEEE. The CDR3 here is CASSLALGVLGTDTQYF. CDR3 nucleotide sequence: TGTGCCAGCAGCTTGGCCCTGGGGGTACTAGGAACAGATACGCAGTATTTT.

This clone was recorded a few times. The CDR3 loop is CAWSSSSGRPNTGELFF. The CDR3 coding sequence is TGTGCCTGGAGTTCCTCTAGCGGGAGGCCGAACACCGGGGAGCTGTTTTTT. V gene TRBV30 combines with J gene TRBJ2-2; 11 bases align to TRBD2. The trim removed 2 bases at V and 0 bases at J, leaving 5 bases unmatched. The CDR3 consists of 17 residues. From germline, CDR1 is GTSNPN and CDR2 SVGIG (reference sequence). Full variable domain (missing parts from reference TRBV30 and TRBJ2-2): SQTIHQWPATLVQPVGSPLSLECTVEGTSNPNLYWYRQAAGRGLQLLFYSVGIGQISSEVPQNLSASRPQDRQFILSSKKLLLSDSGFYLCAWSSSSGRPNTGELFFGEGSRLTVL.

In its sample, this clone was seen a few times. The chain joins TRBV7-9 to TRBJ2-1, with 7 positions matching TRBD1. Germline loops: CDR1 SEHNR, CDR2 FQNEAQ (reference sequence). The CDR3 runs to 13 residues. After removal of 9 bases from V and 3 bases from J, the junction contained 5 bases not matched to a gene. CDR3 sequence: CASIQGYYNEQFF. As DNA, the CDR3 is TGTGCCAGTATACAGGGGTACTACAATGAGCAGTTCTTC.

CDR3 amino acids: CASSQDTLGTAIQYF. The CDR3 bases are TGCGCCAGCAGCCAAGACACATTAGGGACAGCCATTCAGTACTTC. The chain carries TRBV4-1 and TRBJ2-4; 7 bases fit TRBD1. CDR3 length: 15 amino acids. Trimming at V came to 0 bases and at J to 9 bases, leaving 8 bases not matched to a gene. CDR1 MGHRA and CDR2 YSYEKL come from the germline V gene.

In this sample, this clone turned up a few times. The J gene is TRBJ1-2, the V gene TRBV30; a weak D match, TRBD1 (5 bases). V lost 0 bases and J 1 base, leaving 18 bases between the germline ends. The germline CDR1 and CDR2 sequences are GTSNPN and SVGIG (reference sequence). The CDR3 contains 17 residues. CDR3 sequence (DNA): TGTGCCTGGAGTGTAAGGGGCATAGTCGGCTATAACTATGGCTACACCTTC. Translation: CAWSVRGIVGYNYGYTF.

This clone was seen more than once but under ten times. V is TRBV15 and J is TRBJ2-3; D is unresolved. Trimming took off 6 bases at V and 2 bases at J, with 12 bases between the two ends. The CDR3 is 14 residues long. Germline assignment: CDR1 LNHNV and CDR2 YYDKDF (reference sequence). The CDR3 sequence: CATRGAGPTDTQYF. The CDR3, as DNA: TGTGCCACCAGAGGAGCAGGACCCACAGATACGCAGTATTTT.

CDR3 region: CASSSLSGTGGNNEQFF. CDR3 in DNA: TGTGCCAGCAGCTCACTTTCTGGGACAGGGGGTAACAATGAGCAGTTCTTC. The V call is TRBV7-9, the J call TRBJ2-1; 11 nucleotides align to TRBD1. V shed 4 bases and J 5 bases; nucleotides not matched to a gene: 10. There are 17 residues in the CDR3. In germline, CDR1 is SEHNR, CDR2 FQNEAQ (reference sequence).

This clone was observed a few times. V and J are TRBV21-1 and TRBJ2-7; TRBD2, the D gene given by the table, was not confirmed from the DNA. TRBV21-1 is marked as a pseudogene. The CDR3 is made up of 17 amino acids. CDR3 DNA: TGTGCCAGCAGCAAGGACACTAGCGGGAGGCCCCGCTACGAGCAGTACTTC. Translated: CASSKDTSGRPRYEQYF.

This clone was found a few times. The V gene is TRBV7-2, the J gene TRBJ2-7, with 8 bases matching TRBD2. This CDR3 spans 14 amino acids. Germline V gene sequence: CDR1 SGHTA, CDR2 FQGNSA. Trimming at V came to 3 bases and at J to 2 bases, leaving 3 bases not matched to a gene. CDR3 DNA sequence: TGTGCCAGCAGCTTGACGGGACTAGCCTACGAGCAGTACTTC. Its translation is CASSLTGLAYEQYF.

The chain carries TRBV5-1 and TRBJ1-3, with D hard to call. In germline, CDR1 is SGHRS, CDR2 YFSETQ. This CDR3 region has 14 residues. V shed 1 base and J shed 8 bases, with 13 bases lying between them. The CDR3 loop reads CASSLIAEADTIYF. In DNA form, the CDR3 reads TGCGCCAGCAGCTTGATCGCAGAGGCGGACACCATATATTTT.

The chain uses TRBV7-6 and TRBJ2-3, with unresolved D. Germline assignment: CDR1 SGHVS and CDR2 FNYEAQ. Between the trimmed V and J ends, which lost 1 base and 0 bases, there was a span of 5 bases. The CDR3 is 14 amino acids. CDR3: CASSLVGSTDTQYF. The CDR3 DNA sequence: TGTGCCAGCAGCTTAGTGGGCAGCACAGATACGCAGTATTTT. The full variable domain, in which reference TRBV7-6 and TRBJ2-3 provide the parts outside the CDR3, is GAGVSQSPRYKVTKRGQDVALRCDPISGHVSLYWYRQALGQGPEFLTYFNYEAQQDKSGLPNDRFSAERPEGSISTLTIQRTEQRDSAMYRCASSLVGSTDTQYFGPGTRLTVL.

This clone turned up a few times. The CDR3 sequence is CAWSRASGGPNQETQYF. CDR3 nucleotide sequence: TGTGCCTGGAGTCGAGCTAGCGGGGGGCCAAACCAAGAGACCCAGTACTTC. This sequence joins TRBV30 and TRBJ2-5, with TRBD2 identical over 11 bases. There are 17 residues in the CDR3. CDR1 is GTSNPN, CDR2 SVGIG, per germline (reference sequence). V shed 2 bases, J shed 0 bases, and the junction held 8 bases outside the gene matches.

This clone was found a few times. This chain uses TRBV30 with TRBJ1-2; no firm D call. Trimming left V 8 bases short and J 6 bases short, with 19 bases between. CDR1 and CDR2 (germline): GTSNPN, SVGIG (reference sequence). CDR3 size: 13 residues. The CDR3 is CAGVRQRVNGYTF. The CDR3 DNA is TGTGCCGGAGTCCGGCAACGAGTGAATGGCTACACCTTC.

CDR3 DNA sequence: TGTGCCACCAGCACCGAGGACAGGGTGGTAGCTGAGCAGTTCTTC. Amino acid sequence: CATSTEDRVVAEQFF. This rearrangement joins TRBV15 to TRBJ2-1; 8 positions match TRBD1. The V segment lost 4 bases and the J segment 9 bases; nucleotides outside the gene matches: 11. Germline V gives CDR1 LNHNV, CDR2 YYDKDF (reference sequence). This CDR3 region has 15 residues. Full variable domain (outside the CDR3, taken from reference TRBV15 and TRBJ2-1): DAMVIQNPRYQVTQFGKPVTLSCSQTLNHNVMYWYQQKSSQAPKLLFHYYDKDFNNEADTPDNFQSRRPNTSFCFLDIRSPGLGDTAMYLCATSTEDRVVAEQFFGPGTRLTVL.

The table lists this clone with a few counts. The gene calls are TRBV7-2 and TRBJ2-5; D might be TRBD2 (5 bases). The germline V and J ends were trimmed by 2 bases and 1 base, with 8 bases remaining between them. Germline CDR1 SGHTA, CDR2 FQGNSA. The CDR3 is 14 residues long. CDR3 bases: TGTGCCAGCAGCTTACGGGGTTTCCAAGAGACCCAGTACTTC. The encoded protein is CASSLRGFQETQYF.

The rearrangement links TRBV19 to TRBJ2-2, with D tentatively TRBD2 (6 bases). The length of the CDR3 is 19 residues. Per germline, CDR1 LNHDA and CDR2 SQIVND (reference sequence). V lost 0 bases and J 4 bases, leaving 21 bases between the germline ends. The DNA of the CDR3 is TGTGCCAGTAGTATAGATATCCACCCAACGGGAGATAGCACCGGGGAGCTGTTTTTT. Its protein product is CASSIDIHPTGDSTGELFF.

This chain links TRBV19 with TRBJ2-1; perhaps TRBD1 as D (6 bases). Germline V gives CDR1 LNHDA, CDR2 SQIVND (reference sequence). This CDR3 is 15 amino acids long. Trimming removed 3 bases at V and 2 bases at J, with 11 bases between. The CDR3 loop reads CASSIQQGPYNEQFF. The DNA for the CDR3 is TGTGCCAGTAGTATCCAACAGGGTCCCTACAATGAGCAGTTCTTC.

The chain carries TRBV2 and TRBJ2-1, with 12 bases identical to TRBD2. The junction had 5 bases not matched to a gene; V was cut back by 3 bases and J by 11 bases. CDR1 is SNHLY and CDR2 is FYNNEI in the germline V gene. The CDR3 extends over 14 amino acids. In DNA form, the CDR3 reads TGTGCCAGCAGTGACAGGACTAGCGGGGTTAAGCAGTTCTTC. Its protein product is CASSDRTSGVKQFF.

This clone was detected a few times. The rearrangement joins TRBV5-1 to TRBJ1-2; D not resolved. Between the trimmed V and J ends, which lost 5 bases and 0 bases, there was a span of 11 bases. CDR1 is SGHRS and CDR2 is YFSETQ in the germline V gene. This CDR3 is built from 14 residues. CDR3: CASRPTITNYGYTF. Here the CDR3 DNA reads TGCGCCAGCAGACCAACAATAACTAACTATGGCTACACCTTC.

This clone was observed a few times. The gene calls are TRBV28 and TRBJ1-2; the match to TRBD1 covers 9 bases. Germline V gene sequence: CDR1 MDHEN, CDR2 SYDVKM. This CDR3 comprises 14 residues. The V segment lost 3 bases and the J segment 4 bases; nucleotides outside the gene matches: 3. This CDR3 reads CASSLGQGPYGYTF. The CDR3 region has the DNA TGTGCCAGCAGTTTGGGACAGGGACCCTATGGCTACACCTTC.